In this sample, the clone carrying this T cell receptor (beta chain) turned up many times. Its specificity is not known. The data derive from a study of CD8 T cells in ankylosing spondylitis. Study-level points and caveats: One TCR beta motif, made up of eight highly homologous variants, appeared characteristic of ankylosing spondylitis blood. Earlier literature documents some of the motif variants in reactive arthritis synovial fluid and blood.

A single record per CDR3 protein comes from TCRdb applying MiXCR to the 5' RACE reads. This sample has about 220,000 distinct CDR3 sequences, with around 6.6% found just once. The CDR3 spans 14 residues. Trimming cost V 3 bases and J 2 bases; bases outside gene matches: 3. The V call is TRBV12-3 or TRBV12-4, the J call TRBJ2-7; 8 bases map to TRBD1. The sample was blood, either unsorted or a sorted T cell fraction (not recorded which). The clonotype comes from a male donor with ankylosing spondylitis. The CDR3 sequence: CASSFATGAYEQYF. The CDR3, as DNA: TGTGCCAGCAGTTTCGCGACAGGGGCCTACGAGCAGTACTTC.